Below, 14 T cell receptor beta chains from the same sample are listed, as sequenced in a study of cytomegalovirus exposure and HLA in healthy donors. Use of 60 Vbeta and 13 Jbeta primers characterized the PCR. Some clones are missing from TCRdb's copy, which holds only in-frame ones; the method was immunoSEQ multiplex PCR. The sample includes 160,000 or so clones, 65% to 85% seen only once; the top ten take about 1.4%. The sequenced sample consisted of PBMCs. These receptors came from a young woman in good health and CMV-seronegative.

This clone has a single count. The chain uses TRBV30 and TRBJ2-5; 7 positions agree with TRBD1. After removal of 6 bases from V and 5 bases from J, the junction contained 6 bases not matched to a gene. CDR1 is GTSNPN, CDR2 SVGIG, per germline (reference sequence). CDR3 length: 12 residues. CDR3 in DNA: TGTGCCTGCAGGGGGAATGAGGAGACCCAGTACTTC. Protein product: CACRGNEETQYF.

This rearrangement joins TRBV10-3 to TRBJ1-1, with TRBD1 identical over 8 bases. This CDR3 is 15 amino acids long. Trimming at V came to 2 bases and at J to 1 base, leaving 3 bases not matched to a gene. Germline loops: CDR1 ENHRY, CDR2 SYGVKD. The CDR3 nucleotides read TGTGCCATCAGTGAGCAGGGACAGGCGAACACTGAAGCTTTCTTT. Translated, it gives CAISEQGQANTEAFF.

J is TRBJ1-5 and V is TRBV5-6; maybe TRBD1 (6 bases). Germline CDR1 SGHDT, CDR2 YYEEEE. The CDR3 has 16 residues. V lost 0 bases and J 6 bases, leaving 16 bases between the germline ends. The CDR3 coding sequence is TGTGCCAGCAGCTTGGCCGAAGGGGGAGTGGGTCAGCCCCAGCATTTT. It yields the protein CASSLAEGGVGQPQHF.

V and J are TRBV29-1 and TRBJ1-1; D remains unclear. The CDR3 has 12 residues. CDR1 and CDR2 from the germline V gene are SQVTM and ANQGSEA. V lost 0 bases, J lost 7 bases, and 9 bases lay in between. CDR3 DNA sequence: TGCAGCGTTGAAGATTCGAGGGTTGAAGCTTTCTTT. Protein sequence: CSVEDSRVEAFF.

CDR3 DNA: TGTGCCACCAGCAGAGTTGTCGGTTTGAGTGAGCAGTTCTTC. Translation gives CATSRVVGLSEQFF. The J gene is TRBJ2-1, the V gene TRBV15; D not certain. CDR1 LNHNV and CDR2 YYDKDF come from the germline V gene (reference sequence). Trimming stripped 1 base from V and 9 bases from J, with 13 bases between. This CDR3 is built from 14 residues. The complete variable domain, with remaining parts taken from reference TRBV15 and TRBJ2-1, reads DAMVIQNPRYQVTQFGKPVTLSCSQTLNHNVMYWYQQKSSQAPKLLFHYYDKDFNNEADTPDNFQSRRPNTSFCFLDIRSPGLGDTAMYLCATSRVVGLSEQFFGPGTRLTVL.

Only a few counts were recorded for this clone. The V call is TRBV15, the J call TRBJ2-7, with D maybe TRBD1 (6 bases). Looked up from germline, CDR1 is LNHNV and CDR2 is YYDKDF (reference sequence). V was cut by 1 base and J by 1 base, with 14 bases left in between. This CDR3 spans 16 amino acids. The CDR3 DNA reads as TGTGCCACCAGCAGAGTCCCCAGGGGTTGGTCCTACGAGCAGTACTTC. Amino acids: CATSRVPRGWSYEQYF.

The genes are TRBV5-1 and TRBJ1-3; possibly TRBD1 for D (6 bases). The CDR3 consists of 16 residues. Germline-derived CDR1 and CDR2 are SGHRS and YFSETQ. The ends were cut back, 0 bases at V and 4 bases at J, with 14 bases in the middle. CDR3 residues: CASSLGDRGNGNTIYF. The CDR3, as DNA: TGCGCCAGCAGCTTGGGGGATAGGGGGAACGGAAACACCATATATTTT. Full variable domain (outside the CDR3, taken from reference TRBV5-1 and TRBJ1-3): KAGVTQTPRYLIKTRGQQVTLSCSPISGHRSVSWYQQTPGQGLQFLFEYFSETQRNKGNFPGRFSGRQFSNSRSEMNVSTLELGDSALYLCASSLGDRGNGNTIYFGEGSWLTVV.

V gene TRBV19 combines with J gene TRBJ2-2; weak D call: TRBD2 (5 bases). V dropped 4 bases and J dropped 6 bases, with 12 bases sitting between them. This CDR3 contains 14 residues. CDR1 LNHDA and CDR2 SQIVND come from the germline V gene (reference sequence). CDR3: CASSSITGSGELFF. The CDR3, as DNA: TGTGCCAGTAGTAGCATTACGGGATCCGGGGAGCTGTTTTTT.

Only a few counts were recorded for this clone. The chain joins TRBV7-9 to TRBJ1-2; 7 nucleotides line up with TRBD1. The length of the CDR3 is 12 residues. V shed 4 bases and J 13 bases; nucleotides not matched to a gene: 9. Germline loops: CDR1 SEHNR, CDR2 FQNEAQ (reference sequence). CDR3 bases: TGTGCCAGCAGCTGGGACAGCCTCCGAGGCACCTTC. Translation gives CASSWDSLRGTF.

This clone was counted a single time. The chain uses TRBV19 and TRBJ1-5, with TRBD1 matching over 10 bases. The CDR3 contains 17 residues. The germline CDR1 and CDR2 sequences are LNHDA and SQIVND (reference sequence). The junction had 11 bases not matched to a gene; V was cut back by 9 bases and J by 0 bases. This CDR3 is CASLRDRGENSNQPQHF. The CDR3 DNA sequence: TGTGCCAGCCTCCGGGACAGGGGAGAGAATAGCAATCAGCCCCAGCATTTT.

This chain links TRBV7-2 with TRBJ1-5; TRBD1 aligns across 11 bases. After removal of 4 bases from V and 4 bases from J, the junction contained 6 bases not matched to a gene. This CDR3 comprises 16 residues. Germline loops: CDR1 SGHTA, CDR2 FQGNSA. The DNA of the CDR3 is TGTGCCAGCAGCTCGTACGGGACAGGGGGTAATCAGCCCCAGCATTTT. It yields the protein CASSSYGTGGNQPQHF. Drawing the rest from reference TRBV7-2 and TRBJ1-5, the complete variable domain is GAGVSQSPSNKVTEKGKDVELRCDPISGHTALYWYRQSLGQGLEFLIYFQGNSAPDKSGLPSDRFSAERTGGSVSTLTIQRTQQEDSAVYLCASSSYGTGGNQPQHFGDGTRLSIL.

DNA for the CDR3: TGCGCCAGCAGCCGCTACAGGGGGCCGGGGACTGAAGCTTTCTTT. Its protein is CASSRYRGPGTEAFF. The chain couples TRBV5-1 to TRBJ1-1; 9 bases are a match to TRBD1. Germline V gene lookup returns CDR1 SGHRS and CDR2 YFSETQ. This CDR3 has 15 residues. The V and J ends lost 4 bases and 5 bases, in that order; junction bases with no gene match: 9.

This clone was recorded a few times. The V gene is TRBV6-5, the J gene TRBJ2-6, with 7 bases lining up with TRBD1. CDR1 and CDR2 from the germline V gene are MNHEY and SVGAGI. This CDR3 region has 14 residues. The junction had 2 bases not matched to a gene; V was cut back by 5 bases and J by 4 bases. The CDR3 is CASSTGAGANVLTF. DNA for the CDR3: TGTGCCAGCAGTACAGGGGCAGGGGCCAACGTCCTGACTTTC.

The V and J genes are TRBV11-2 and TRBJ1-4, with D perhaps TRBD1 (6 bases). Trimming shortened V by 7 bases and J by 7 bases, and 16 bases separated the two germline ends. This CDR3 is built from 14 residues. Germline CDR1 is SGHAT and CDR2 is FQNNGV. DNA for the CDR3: TGTGCCAGCACCCGGGGAGGGGGGGGTGAAAAACTGTTTTTT. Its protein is CASTRGGGGEKLFF. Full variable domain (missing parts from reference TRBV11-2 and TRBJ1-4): EAGVAQSPRYKIIEKRQSVAFWCNPISGHATLYWYQQILGQGPKLLIQFQNNGVVDDSQLPKDRFSAERLKGVDSTLKIQPAKLEDSAVYLCASTRGGGGEKLFFGSGTQLSVL.